This T cell receptor (beta chain) was documented in a study of blood T cell repertoires in COVID-19. Study as a whole: The United States, Italy and Spain provided the acute and convalescent COVID-19 samples.

As handled by the study authors: From reference gene primer amplification, estimates of nucleated cell counts were derived. The data were produced by immunoSEQ multiplex PCR, yet TCRdb's version contains in-frame clones alone and is incomplete. V, J and clone size derive from that table, while D and trimming were established from the DNA sequence. Of fewer than 150,000 clones in the sample, roughly 86% were seen once. This clone has at least ten counts. The CDR3 runs to 16 residues. CDR1 SGHRS and CDR2 YFSETQ come from the germline V gene. The junction had 10 bases not matched to a gene; V was cut back by 4 bases and J by 3 bases.

The sequencing input was peripheral blood. The sequence was collected from a human donor in a cohort sampled during active COVID-19. The J gene is TRBJ2-3, the V gene TRBV5-1, with 8 bases fitting TRBD1. The CDR3 reads CASSPDLGQATDTQYF. CDR3 nucleotides: TGCGCCAGCAGCCCGGATCTGGGACAGGCAACAGATACGCAGTATTTT.